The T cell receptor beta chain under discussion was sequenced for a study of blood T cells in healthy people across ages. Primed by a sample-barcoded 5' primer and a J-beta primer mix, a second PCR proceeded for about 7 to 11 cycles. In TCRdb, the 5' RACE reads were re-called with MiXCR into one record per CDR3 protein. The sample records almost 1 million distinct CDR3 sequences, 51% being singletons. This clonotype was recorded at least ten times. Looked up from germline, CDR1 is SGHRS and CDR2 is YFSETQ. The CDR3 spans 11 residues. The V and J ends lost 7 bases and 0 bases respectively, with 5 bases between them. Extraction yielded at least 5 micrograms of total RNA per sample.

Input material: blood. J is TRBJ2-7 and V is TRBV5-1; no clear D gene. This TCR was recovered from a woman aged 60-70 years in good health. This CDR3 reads CASASSYEQYF. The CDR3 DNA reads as TGCGCCAGCGCTTCCTCCTACGAGCAGTACTTC.